The 29 T cell receptor beta chains below all came from one sample that was sequenced in a study of CXCR3-negative and CXCR3-positive naive CD8 T cells. Study observations and caveats: Against CXCR3-negative naive cells, CXCR3-positive naive cells showed more hydrophobic TRB CDR3s.

UMI-labeled TRB cDNA libraries were prepared by 5' RACE. Reanalyzing the 5' RACE reads, TCRdb keeps one entry per CDR3 protein, without DNA. This listing includes about 130,000 distinct CDR3 sequences. Their antigen targets remain unknown. Material for sequencing was naive CXCR3+ CD8+ T cells from blood. Subset specified: CD45RO-CCR7+CD27+CD95- naive CD8+ T cells expressing CXCR3 (TNR3+). The source of these receptors is a human donor in good health. Some clones in this sample may be carry-over from other donors' samples.

The CDR3 protein is CASSLLAGATDTQYF. The chain uses TRBV14 and TRBJ2-3; the TCRdb call, TRBD2, lacks DNA for checking. Germline CDR1 and CDR2: SGHDN and FVKESK. The CDR3 loop spans 15 amino acids.

This chain joins TRBV4-3 and TRBJ1-5; checking the TCRdb D call of TRBD1 is not possible without DNA. The CDR3 covers 18 residues. The germline gives CDR1 LGHNA, CDR2 YSLEER. The CDR3 sequence: CASSQEWDLGRANQPQHF.

The chain employs TRBV12-3 or TRBV12-4 and TRBJ2-3; TCRdb calls TRBD1, which cannot be checked without DNA. CDR3 length: 13 residues. The CDR3 sequence: CASTIPGADTQYF.

The V gene is TRBV29-1, the J gene TRBJ2-7; the D call from TCRdb, TRBD2, cannot be confirmed without DNA. There are 16 residues in the CDR3. Germline assignment: CDR1 SQVTM and CDR2 ANQGSEA. The CDR3 protein is CSVVSSEGIVSAEQYF.

The chain uses TRBV12-3 or TRBV12-4 and TRBJ2-7; TCRdb indicates TRBD1, and absent DNA this call remains unverified. The CDR3 contains 15 residues. The CDR3 loop is CASSPRDRKGDEQYF.

The chain carries TRBV6-5 and TRBJ2-3. This CDR3 is built from 13 residues. The germline CDR1 and CDR2 sequences are MNHEY and SVGAGI. The chain's CDR3 is CASSYRGSDTQYF.

This rearrangement joins TRBV12-3 or TRBV12-4 to TRBJ2-1. This CDR3 has 15 amino acids. The CDR3 reads CASSQDSSSYNEQFF.

V usage is TRBV7-9 and J usage is TRBJ2-7; TCRdb indicates TRBD1, and absent DNA this call remains unverified. Per the germline V gene, CDR1 is SEHNR and CDR2 is FQNEAQ (reference sequence). The CDR3 loop spans 11 amino acids. Here the CDR3 reads CASSTPGEQYF.

The J gene is TRBJ1-1, the V gene TRBV29-1. CDR1 is SQVTM, CDR2 ANQGSEA, per germline. This CDR3 region has 14 residues. The CDR3 spells CSVELADRNTEAFF.

The chain uses TRBV7-9 and TRBJ2-7; with no DNA, the TCRdb D assignment of TRBD2 cannot be verified. There are 16 residues in the CDR3. Germline-derived CDR1 and CDR2 are SEHNR and FQNEAQ (reference sequence). CDR3 sequence reads: CASSSTGTTYRYEQYF.

The chain employs TRBV6-5 and TRBJ1-5; with no DNA, the TCRdb D assignment of TRBD1 cannot be verified. Germline V gene data show CDR1 as MNHEY and CDR2 as SVGAGI. This CDR3 comprises 17 residues. CDR3 region: CASRAPGQGAPDQPQHF.

The chain couples TRBV2 to TRBJ1-1; absent DNA, TCRdb's TRBD1 call cannot be checked. Germline-derived CDR1 and CDR2 are SNHLY and FYNNEI. The CDR3 totals 18 residues. CDR3 loop: CALGSDRGYHPLNTEAFF. Complete variable domain (other parts from reference TRBV2 and TRBJ1-1): EPEVTQTPSHQVTQMGQEVILRCVPISNHLYFYWYRQILGQKVEFLVSFYNNEISEKSEIFDDQFSVERPDGSNFTLKIRSTKLEDSAMYFCALGSDRGYHPLNTEAFFGQGTRLTVV.

V gene TRBV15 combines with J gene TRBJ2-7. CDR3 length: 14 residues. Germline V gene data show CDR1 as LNHNV and CDR2 as YYDKDF (reference sequence). CDR3 residues: CATSRGEERSEQYF.

The CDR3 here is CASQAGTPYEQYF. The J gene is TRBJ2-7, the V gene TRBV6-8; TCRdb calls TRBD1, which cannot be checked without DNA. This CDR3 spans 13 amino acids. Germline V gene data show CDR1 as MNHGY and CDR2 as SAAAGT.

This rearrangement joins TRBV7-9 to TRBJ2-5; the D call from TCRdb, TRBD1, cannot be confirmed without DNA. The germline CDR1 and CDR2 sequences are SEHNR and FQNEAQ (reference sequence). The CDR3 runs to 16 residues. CDR3 region: CASSSGDRGIEETQYF.

The chain carries TRBV5-5 and TRBJ2-5; the D gene TCRdb calls, TRBD2, cannot be checked with no DNA. CDR1 SGHKS and CDR2 YYEKEE come from the germline V gene (reference sequence). The CDR3 consists of 18 residues. CDR3 amino acids: CASSSSYPIAGAQETQYF.

The V gene is TRBV4-3, the J gene TRBJ2-3; the TCRdb D gene call, TRBD2, has no DNA to confirm it. Per germline, CDR1 LGHNA and CDR2 YSLEER. The CDR3 contains 18 residues. This chain's CDR3 is CASSQASGGAFSADTQYF.

The chain has TRBV29-1 and TRBJ1-5; no DNA is available, so the TRBD1 call from TCRdb remains unchecked. Germline assignment: CDR1 SQVTM and CDR2 ANQGSEA. The CDR3 is made up of 13 amino acids. CDR3 residues: CSVGKGHNQPQHF.

V usage is TRBV14 and J usage is TRBJ2-7. Germline loops: CDR1 SGHDN, CDR2 FVKESK. CDR3 length: 13 residues. CDR3: CASSDDISYEQYF.

The gene calls are TRBV11-2 and TRBJ1-1. Germline V gene lookup returns CDR1 SGHAT and CDR2 FQNNGV. The CDR3 is 15 residues long. The CDR3 sequence is CASSLALGMNTEAFF.

The gene calls are TRBV7-9 and TRBJ1-5. Germline-derived CDR1 and CDR2 are SEHNR and FQNEAQ (reference sequence). This CDR3 is built from 14 residues. CDR3 amino acids: CASSAGLGNQPQHF.

The chain joins TRBV25-1 to TRBJ2-7; the D gene TCRdb calls, TRBD1, cannot be checked with no DNA. CDR3 length: 13 amino acids. From germline, CDR1 is MGHDK and CDR2 SYGVNS. CDR3 amino acids: CASTQTGNYEQYF.

The rearrangement links TRBV29-1 to TRBJ1-1; the D gene TCRdb calls, TRBD1, cannot be checked with no DNA. Germline lookup yields CDR1 SQVTM and CDR2 ANQGSEA. The length of the CDR3 is 13 residues. CDR3 sequence: CSVGGGVGTEAFF.

The J gene is TRBJ2-7, the V gene TRBV28; TCRdb returns TRBD1, unconfirmable since there is no DNA. The CDR3 is 13 residues long. The V gene's germline CDR1 is MDHEN and CDR2 SYDVKM. This CDR3 reads CASSLFQGYEQYF.

The chain recombines TRBV15 with TRBJ2-1; no DNA is available, so the TRBD2 call from TCRdb remains unchecked. The germline gives CDR1 LNHNV, CDR2 YYDKDF (reference sequence). This CDR3 is built from 18 residues. The CDR3 sequence is CATSGGVASGRPYNEQFF.

CDR3 in amino acids: CSAGAYLSYEQYF. This chain joins TRBV20-1 and TRBJ2-7; TCRdb returns TRBD1, unconfirmable since there is no DNA. CDR1 DFQATT and CDR2 SNEGSKA come from the germline V gene (reference sequence). This CDR3 has 13 amino acids.

This sequence joins TRBV29-1 and TRBJ1-1; TCRdb's D gene call, TRBD1, goes unchecked for lack of DNA. The CDR3 sequence is 12 residues long. Germline V gives CDR1 SQVTM, CDR2 ANQGSEA. CDR3 region: CSVVGQGVEAFF.

The chain uses TRBV29-1 and TRBJ2-3; the D call of TRBD1 rests on TCRdb alone, since no DNA is present to check it. The CDR3 has 14 residues. CDR1 is SQVTM, CDR2 ANQGSEA, per germline. CDR3: CSVPTGANTDTQYF.

This chain uses TRBV15 with TRBJ2-7. CDR1 is LNHNV, CDR2 YYDKDF, per germline (reference sequence). This CDR3 is built from 12 residues. The chain's CDR3 is CATSRDWGEQYF.